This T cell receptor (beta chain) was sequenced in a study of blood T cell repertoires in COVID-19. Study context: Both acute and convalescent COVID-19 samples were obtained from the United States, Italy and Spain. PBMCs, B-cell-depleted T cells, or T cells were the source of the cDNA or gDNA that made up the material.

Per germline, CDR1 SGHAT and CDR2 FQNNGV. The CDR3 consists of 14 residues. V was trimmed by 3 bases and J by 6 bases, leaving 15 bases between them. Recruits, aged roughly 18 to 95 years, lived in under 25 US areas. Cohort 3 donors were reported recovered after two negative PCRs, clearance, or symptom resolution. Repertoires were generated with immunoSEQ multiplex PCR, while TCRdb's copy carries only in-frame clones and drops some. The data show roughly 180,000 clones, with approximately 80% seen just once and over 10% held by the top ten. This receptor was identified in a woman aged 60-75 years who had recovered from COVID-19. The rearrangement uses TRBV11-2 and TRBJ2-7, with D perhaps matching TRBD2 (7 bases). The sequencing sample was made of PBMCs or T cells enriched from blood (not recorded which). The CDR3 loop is CASSFMEGGVEQYF. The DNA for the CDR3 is TGTGCCAGCAGCTTTATGGAGGGGGGGGTCGAGCAGTACTTC.